The entry that follows covers one T cell receptor (beta chain) sequence. These data come from a study of graft-versus-host responses after intestinal transplantation. On the study more broadly: Recipients obtained multivisceral, liver-intestinal, or isolated intestinal transplants.

The assay was immunoSEQ multiplex PCR, and TCRdb's table has in-frame clones only and misses some. Among 11,000 to 15,000 clones listed, approximately 30% were seen once. Post-reaction, proliferating CD3+CD4+ and CD3+CD8+ responders (CFSE-low) were sorted. Sequences were derived from alloreactive CD4+ T cells from a mixed lymphocyte reaction culture, sampled before intestinal transplant. Specified subset: CFSE-low proliferating T cells sorted from roughly six-day pre-transplant mixed lymphocyte reaction (GvH or HvG direction). This clonotype was obtained from a human patient who received an intestinal transplant.

CDR3 DNA: TGTGCCAGCAGCTTAGAGTTGGGGCTTCAAGAGACCCAGTACTTC. Amino acid sequence: CASSLELGLQETQYF. The chain combines TRBV7-9 with TRBJ2-5; D might be TRBD1 (5 bases). Germline CDR1 reads SEHNR; CDR2 reads FQNEAQ (reference sequence). Trimming took off 1 base at V and 2 bases at J, with 11 bases between the two ends. The CDR3 is made up of 15 amino acids.